This T cell receptor beta chain is drawn from a study of blood T cell repertoires in COVID-19. The wider study: T cells, B-cell-depleted T cells, or PBMCs provided the cDNA or gDNA that served as material.

This table comes from immunoSEQ multiplex PCR, and its TCRdb copy is limited to in-frame clones, with some not included. Seen here are about 300,000 clones, about 91% observed once, and the top ten hold approximately 1.6%. Seattle enrolled patients during active infection and tracked them longitudinally. The ends lost 5 bases at V and 4 bases at J; junction bases unmatched: 7. There are 14 residues in the CDR3. Germline CDR1 is SGHVS and CDR2 is FQNEAQ. The genes are TRBV7-8 and TRBJ1-2; 7 bases match TRBD1. The source of this sequence is a woman in her thirties with COVID-19, enrolled during active disease. The sequenced material came from peripheral blood. This CDR3 reads CASSDGTALYGYTF. As DNA, the CDR3 is TGTGCCAGCAGCGATGGGACAGCGCTCTATGGCTACACCTTC.